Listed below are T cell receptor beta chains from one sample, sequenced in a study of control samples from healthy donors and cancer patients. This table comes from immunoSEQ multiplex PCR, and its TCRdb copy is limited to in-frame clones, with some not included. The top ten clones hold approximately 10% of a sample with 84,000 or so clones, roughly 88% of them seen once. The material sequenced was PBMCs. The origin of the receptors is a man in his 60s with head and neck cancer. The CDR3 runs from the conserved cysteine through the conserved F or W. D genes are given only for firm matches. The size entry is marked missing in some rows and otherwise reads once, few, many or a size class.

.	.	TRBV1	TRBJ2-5	CTSSQGGSGSGSWGGETQYF	TGCACCAGCAGCCAAGGAGGATCAGGGAGCGGGAGTTGGGGGGGCGAGACCCAGTACTTC
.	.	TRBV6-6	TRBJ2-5	CASSYGETQYF	TGTGCCAGCAGTTACGGGGAGACCCAGTACTTC
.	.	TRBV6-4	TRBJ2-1	CASSDMGGTNEQFF	TGTGCCAGCAGTGACATGGGGGGCACCAATGAGCAGTTCTTC
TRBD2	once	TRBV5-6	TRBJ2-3	CAGSLLGSGGPDTQYF	TGTGCCGGCAGCTTGTTGGGAAGCGGGGGCCCAGATACGCAGTATTTT
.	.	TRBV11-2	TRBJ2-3	CASSHSTDTQYF	TGTGCCAGCAGCCATAGCACAGATACGCAGTATTTT
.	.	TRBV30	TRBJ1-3	CAWSALVRGGNTIYF	TGTGCCTGGAGTGCACTGGTCAGGGGAGGAAACACCATATATTTT
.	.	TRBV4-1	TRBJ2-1	CASSQDGPYNEQFF	TGCGCCAGCAGCCAAGACGGCCCCTACAATGAGCAGTTCTTC
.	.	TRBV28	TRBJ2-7	CASSTTGGASYEQYF	TGTGCCAGCAGTACGACAGGAGGGGCCTCCTACGAGCAGTACTTC
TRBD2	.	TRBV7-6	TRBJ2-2	CASSPLGLAGGPRHGELFF	TGTGCCAGCAGCCCACTAGGGCTAGCGGGAGGGCCAAGGCACGGGGAGCTGTTTTTT
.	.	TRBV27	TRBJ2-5	CASSLSGDDETQYF	TGTGCCAGCAGTTTATCGGGAGATGATGAGACCCAGTACTTC
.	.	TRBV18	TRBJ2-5	CASSQGRKETQYF	TGTGCCAGCTCACAAGGACGGAAAGAGACCCAGTACTTC
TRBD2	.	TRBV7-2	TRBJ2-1	CASSPLPGSGGGVYNEQFF	TGTGCCAGCAGCCCCCTCCCCGGGAGCGGGGGTGGGGTCTACAATGAGCAGTTCTTC
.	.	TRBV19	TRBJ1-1	CASSQGTNTEAFF	TGTGCCAGTAGCCAGGGTACAAACACTGAAGCTTTCTTT
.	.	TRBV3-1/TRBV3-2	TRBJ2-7	CASSQAYGNEQYF	TGTGCCAGCAGCCAAGCGTACGGGAACGAGCAGTACTTC
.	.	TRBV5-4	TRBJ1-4	CASSLGRRGGSNEKLFF	TGTGCCAGCAGCTTGGGGCGCAGGGGAGGTTCTAATGAAAAACTGTTTTTT
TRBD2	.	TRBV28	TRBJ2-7	CASSFPTSGSYEYF	TGTGCCAGCAGTTTCCCCACTAGCGGGAGCTATGAGTACTTC
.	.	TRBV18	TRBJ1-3	CASSPLGRPSGNTIYF	TGTGCCAGCTCACCATTGGGACGGCCCTCTGGAAACACCATATATTTT
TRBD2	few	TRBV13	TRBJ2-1	CASSPGLAGGGLGEQFF	TGTGCCAGCAGCCCGGGACTAGCGGGAGGGGGTCTGGGTGAGCAGTTCTTC
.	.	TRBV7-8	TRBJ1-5	CASSGGAAGNQPQHF	TGTGCCAGCAGCGGGGGGGCGGCTGGCAATCAGCCCCAGCATTTT
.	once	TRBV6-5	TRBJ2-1	CATLYRENEQFF	TGTGCCACTTTATACCGGGAGAATGAGCAGTTCTTC
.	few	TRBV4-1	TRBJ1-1	CASTRGVNTEAFF	TGCGCCAGCACGAGGGGGGTGAACACTGAAGCTTTCTTT
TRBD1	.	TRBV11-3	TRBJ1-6	CASSLGQGSPLHF	TGTGCCAGCAGCTTAGGACAGGGGTCACCCCTCCACTTT
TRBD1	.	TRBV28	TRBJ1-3	CATISGTAGGNTIYF	TGTGCCACCATATCCGGGACAGCAGGAGGAAACACCATATATTTT
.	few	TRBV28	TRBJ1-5	CASSLYRASGHNQPQHF	TGTGCCAGCAGTTTATACCGGGCGTCGGGACACAATCAGCCCCAGCATTTT
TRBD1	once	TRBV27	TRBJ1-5	CASGTGQVGNQPQHF	TGTGCCAGCGGTACCGGACAGGTCGGTAATCAGCCCCAGCATTTT
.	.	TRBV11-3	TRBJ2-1	CASSRSGEQFF	TGTGCCAGCAGTCGGAGTGGAGAGCAGTTCTTC
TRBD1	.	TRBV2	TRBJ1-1	CATLWGQGLAGGTEAFF	TGTGCCACCCTATGGGGACAGGGACTGGCGGGGGGCACTGAAGCTTTCTTT
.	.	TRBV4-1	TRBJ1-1	CASSQVGVNTEAFF	TGCGCCAGCAGCCAAGTTGGAGTGAACACTGAAGCTTTCTTT
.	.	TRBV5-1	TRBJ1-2	CASSLEAGRVSYGYTF	TGCGCCAGCAGCTTGGAGGCAGGGCGAGTGAGCTATGGCTACACCTTC
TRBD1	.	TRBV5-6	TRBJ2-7	CASSLVRGQGTYEQYF	TGTGCCAGCAGCTTGGTGAGAGGACAGGGCACCTACGAGCAGTACTTC
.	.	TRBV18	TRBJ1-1	CASSPNTGNTEAFF	TGTGCCAGCTCACCAAACACAGGGAACACTGAAGCTTTCTTT
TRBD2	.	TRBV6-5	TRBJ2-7	CASRLTSGENYEQYF	TGTGCCAGCCGCCTGACTAGCGGAGAAAACTACGAGCAGTACTTC
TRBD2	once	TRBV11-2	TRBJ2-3	CASSLDLPGGPDTQYF	TGTGCCAGCAGCTTAGATCTACCGGGAGGGCCAGATACGCAGTATTTT
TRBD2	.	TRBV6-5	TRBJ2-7	CASRPLAGVREQYF	TGTGCCAGCAGACCGCTAGCGGGAGTGCGGGAGCAGTACTTC
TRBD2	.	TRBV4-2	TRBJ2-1	CASSQDPSGATYNEQFF	TGTGCCAGCAGCCAAGACCCCAGCGGGGCGACTTACAATGAGCAGTTCTTC
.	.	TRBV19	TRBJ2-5	CASSIRAETQYF	TGTGCCAGTAGCATTAGAGCGGAGACCCAGTACTTC
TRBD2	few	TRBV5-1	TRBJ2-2	CASSTISGRNSGGELFF	TGCGCCAGCAGCACGATTAGCGGGAGAAATTCGGGCGGGGAGCTGTTTTTT
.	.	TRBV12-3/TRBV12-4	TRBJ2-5	CASSFPSGTQYF	TGTGCCAGCAGTTTCCCGAGCGGGACCCAGTACTTC
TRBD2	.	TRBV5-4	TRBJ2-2	CASSMGGYGGGELFF	TGTGCCAGCAGCATGGGAGGGTATGGCGGCGGGGAGCTGTTTTTT
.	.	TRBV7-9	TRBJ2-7	CASSQYGSYEQYF	TGTGCCAGCAGCCAGTATGGCTCCTACGAGCAGTACTTC
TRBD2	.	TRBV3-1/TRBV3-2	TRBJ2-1	CASSPRLAGGLGEFF	TGTGCCAGCAGCCCCCGACTAGCGGGAGGCCTGGGGGAGTTCTTC
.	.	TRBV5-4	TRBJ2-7	CASSATGDPGEQYF	TGTGCCAGCAGCGCCACGGGAGACCCGGGCGAGCAGTACTTC
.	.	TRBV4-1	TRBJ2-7	CASSQGSDGRVSYF	TGCGCCAGCAGCCAAGGTAGTGACGGCCGGGTCTCGTACTTC
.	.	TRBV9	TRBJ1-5	CASSVGGNSNQPQHF	TGTGCCAGCAGCGTAGGAGGGAATAGCAATCAGCCCCAGCATTTT
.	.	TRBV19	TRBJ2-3	CASSIRDTQYF	TGTGCCAGTAGTATTCGGGATACGCAGTATTTT
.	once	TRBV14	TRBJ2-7	CASSQDSAGRSSYEQYF	TGTGCCAGCAGCCAAGATTCGGCGGGACGCAGCTCCTACGAGCAGTACTTC
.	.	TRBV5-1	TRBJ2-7	CASSLARREQYF	TGCGCCAGCAGCTTGGCGAGGAGGGAGCAGTACTTC
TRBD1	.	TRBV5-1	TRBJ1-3	CASSLQGAFGNTIYF	TGCGCCAGCAGCTTGCAGGGGGCCTTTGGAAACACCATATATTTT
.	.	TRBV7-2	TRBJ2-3	CASSLAGSRDTQYF	TGTGCCAGCAGCTTAGCGGGAAGTAGGGATACGCAGTATTTT
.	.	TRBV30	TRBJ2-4	CAWSSTSAKNIQYF	TGTGCCTGGAGTTCGACCTCGGCCAAAAACATTCAGTACTTC
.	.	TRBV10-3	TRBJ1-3	CAIKGQTSSGNTIYF	TGTGCCATCAAGGGACAAACAAGCTCTGGAAACACCATATATTTT
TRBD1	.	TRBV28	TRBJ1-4	CASSADRGWEKLFF	TGTGCCAGCAGTGCCGACAGGGGATGGGAAAAACTGTTTTTT
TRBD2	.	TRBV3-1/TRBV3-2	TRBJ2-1	CASSYDLRTSGRLREQFF	TGTGCCAGCAGCTACGATTTACGGACTAGCGGGAGATTGCGTGAGCAGTTCTTC
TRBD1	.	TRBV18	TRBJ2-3	CASSPQNSRQGSTDTQYF	TGTGCCAGCTCACCGCAAAATTCCCGACAGGGCAGCACAGATACGCAGTATTTT
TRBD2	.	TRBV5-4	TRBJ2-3	CASSPDVLSGGAGSTDTQYF	TGTGCCAGCAGCCCGGACGTTCTTAGCGGGGGGGCCGGGAGCACAGATACGCAGTATTTT
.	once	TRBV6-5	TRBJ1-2	CASSYSTGGYYGYTF	TGTGCCAGCAGTTACTCGACGGGGGGCTACTATGGCTACACCTTC
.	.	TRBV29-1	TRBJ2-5	CSVDESPRETQYF	TGCAGCGTTGACGAGTCCCCGCGAGAGACCCAGTACTTC
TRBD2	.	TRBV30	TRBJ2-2	CAWSGLAGSLFSGELFF	TGTGCCTGGAGTGGCCTAGCGGGGTCCCTTTTCTCCGGGGAGCTGTTTTTT
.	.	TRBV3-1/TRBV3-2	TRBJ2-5	CASSQEAGETQYF	TGTGCCAGCAGCCAAGAGGCGGGCGAGACCCAGTACTTC
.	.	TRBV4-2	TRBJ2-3	CASSQDGLRTDTQYF	TGTGCCAGCAGCCAAGATGGCCTTCGCACAGATACGCAGTATTTT